The 6 T cell receptor beta chains below all came from one sample that was sequenced in a study of CD8 T cells in ankylosing spondylitis. Whole-study results and caveats: Characteristic, it appeared, of ankylosing spondylitis blood was a TCR beta motif of roughly 8 highly homologous variants.

TCRdb fed the 5' RACE reads into MiXCR, producing one record per CDR3 protein. The sample lists fewer than 550,000 distinct CDR3 sequences; less than 6% were seen once. Their cognate antigens are unknown. Source material: blood, either unsorted or a sorted T cell fraction (not recorded which). These receptors were collected from a male donor with ankylosing spondylitis.

This clonotype was observed many times. This chain connects TRBV6-2 or TRBV6-3 to TRBJ2-2, with D maybe TRBD1 (5 bases). The CDR3 is 17 residues long. Trimming removed 2 bases from V and 5 bases from J, with 18 bases in between. CDR1 MNHEY and CDR2 SVGEGT come from the germline V gene. The CDR3 bases are TGTGCCAGCAGTTACCGGCCAGGGATGGGAATTACCGGGGAGCTGTTTTTT. It encodes CASSYRPGMGITGELFF.

V and J are TRBV2 and TRBJ1-2; 9 nucleotides align to TRBD1. Trimming cost V 2 bases and J 3 bases; bases outside gene matches: 1. The CDR3 is 14 residues long. Per germline, CDR1 SNHLY and CDR2 FYNNEI. CDR3 amino acids: CASSERDRDYGYTF. The CDR3 coding sequence is TGTGCCAGCAGTGAACGGGACAGGGACTATGGCTACACCTTC.

This clonotype came up a few times. The rearrangement joins TRBV5-1 to TRBJ2-1, with 12 positions matching TRBD2. CDR3 length: 15 residues. The V and J ends lost 3 bases and 9 bases, in that order; junction bases with no gene match: 7. Looked up from germline, CDR1 is SGHRS and CDR2 is YFSETQ. The CDR3 reads CASSYLAGGPVEQFF. CDR3 nucleotide sequence: TGCGCCAGCAGCTACCTAGCGGGAGGGCCCGTTGAGCAGTTCTTC.

This clonotype appeared a few times. The rearrangement links TRBV11-1 to TRBJ2-1; weak D call: TRBD2 (5 bases). Germline loops: CDR1 SGHAT, CDR2 FQDESV (reference sequence). V dropped 1 base and J dropped 10 bases, with 14 bases sitting between them. The CDR3 loop spans 14 amino acids. CDR3 coding DNA: TGTGCCAGCAGCTTAGATGAGGTCTGGAGGGAGCAGTTCTTC. This gives the protein CASSLDEVWREQFF. Full variable domain (missing parts from reference TRBV11-1 and TRBJ2-1): EAEVAQSPRYKITEKSQAVAFWCDPISGHATLYWYRQILGQGPELLVQFQDESVVDDSQLPKDRFSAERLKGVDSTLKIQPAELGDSAMYLCASSLDEVWREQFFGPGTRLTVL.

This clonotype has just a few counts. The chain uses TRBV7-3 and TRBJ2-5, with TRBD2 identical over 8 bases. In germline, CDR1 is SGHTA, CDR2 FQGTGA. The CDR3 runs 15 residues. Unmatched junction bases numbered 10, after V lost 5 bases and J lost 5 bases. The DNA for the CDR3 is TGTGCCAGCAGCCTCGGGGGGGGCCGGGTCGAGACCCAGTACTTC. It specifies CASSLGGGRVETQYF.

This clonotype occurred many times. The chain carries TRBV6-2 or TRBV6-3 and TRBJ2-5; no firm D call. The CDR3 runs to 11 residues. Trimming cost V 0 bases and J 5 bases, with 1 base left between them. The germline gives CDR1 MNHEY, CDR2 SVGEGT. The CDR3 coding sequence is TGTGCCAGCAGTTACTCGGAGACCCAGTACTTC. It is translated as CASSYSETQYF.